This T cell receptor (beta chain) comes out of a study of early T cells in non-severe SARS-CoV-2 infection. In the study overall: With bulk RNA from unsorted whole blood as input, sequencing yielded unpaired chains.

This CDR3 is 14 amino acids long. Germline CDR1 and CDR2: SQVTM and ANQGSEA. Between the trimmed V and J ends, which lost 7 bases and 2 bases, there was a span of 16 bases. Study results and caveats: Matches to VDJdb favored anti-spike CD8 responses and missed private and CD4 specificities.

On this clonotype itself: Its cognate antigen is unknown.

Unique molecular identifiers (one per individual cDNA molecule) were attached. MiXCR, applied by TCRdb to the 5' RACE reads, yields one record per CDR3 protein. The sample consists of 60,000 to 75,000 distinct CDR3 sequences, over 8% of them appearing once. The sequence derives from an adult who was a healthcare worker with PCR-confirmed SARS-CoV-2 infection or an uninfected control (not recorded which). The chain couples TRBV29-1 to TRBJ2-3, with D unclear. The specimen comprised whole blood, sampled at baseline. CDR3 nucleotide sequence: TGCAGCGGAGAATTCGGGCAACTCACAGATACGCAGTATTTT. Translating it yields CSGEFGQLTDTQYF.